Listed below are T cell receptor beta chains from one sample, sequenced in a study of T cell responses to AZD1222 COVID-19 vaccine. The table came from immunoSEQ multiplex PCR; TCRdb's copy has only in-frame clones and leaves some out. The table records 200,000 to 250,000 clones, around 94% of them present only once. This material consisted of peripheral blood, taken 28 days after the second dose of the MenACWY control vaccine. The receptor source for this set is an adult who received the MenACWY meningococcal vaccine as a control. The CDR3 runs from the conserved cysteine through the conserved F or W. The D gene is left open where the match is weak.

v_gene,j_gene,d_gene,CDR3aa
TRBV6-5,TRBJ2-7,NA,CASSRQPNEQYF
TRBV5-1,TRBJ2-7,NA,CASSLGPEQYF
TRBV28,TRBJ2-7,TRBD2,CASSLRDYSYEQYF
TRBV19,TRBJ2-5,NA,CASSFGLQETQYF
TRBV6-1,TRBJ2-4,NA,CASSEFMGVDENIQYF
TRBV29-1,TRBJ1-2,TRBD1,CSVAGQVLDGYTF
TRBV10-1,TRBJ2-7,NA,CASSGRRWDYEQYF
TRBV19,TRBJ2-3,TRBD2,CASSTGTRGVDTQYF
TRBV2,TRBJ2-1,NA,CASSEVRLALVWEQFF
TRBV4-1,TRBJ2-7,NA,CASSQGSPGPALYEQYF
TRBV30,TRBJ1-1,NA,CASIIGPTTEAFF
TRBV7-8,TRBJ2-7,TRBD1,CASSLTGSSYEQYF
TRBV27,TRBJ2-2,NA,CASSSMRGRGNTGELFF
TRBV28,TRBJ1-2,TRBD1,CASTSGAGGYYGYTF
TRBV6-6,TRBJ1-1,TRBD1,CASSHPTGVLTEAFF
TRBV19,TRBJ1-5,NA,CASSPPGSNQPQHF
TRBV7-9,TRBJ1-5,NA,CASSPGDQPQHF
TRBV27,TRBJ2-7,NA,CASRGRYYEQYF
TRBV6-5,TRBJ2-2,NA,CASSSPNTGELFF
TRBV6-6,TRBJ2-1,TRBD2,CATLAGAYNEQFF
TRBV25-1,TRBJ2-5,NA,CASSEYGRGGLETQYF
TRBV2,TRBJ2-7,NA,CASEDGSSHYEQYF
TRBV2,TRBJ1-2,TRBD1,CASGSRTGYGYTF
TRBV3-1/TRBV3-2,TRBJ2-5,NA,CASSQRTQGGGETQYF
TRBV19,TRBJ1-2,TRBD1,CASSRQGDGYTF
TRBV27,TRBJ2-2,NA,CASSFAGYTGELFF
TRBV19,TRBJ2-1,TRBD1,CASSIGTAPFYNEQFF
TRBV28,TRBJ2-7,NA,CASSFGVPSPRSYEQYF
TRBV28,TRBJ2-7,TRBD2,CASSLWGTSGSFEQYF
TRBV7-8,TRBJ1-6,NA,CASSRGGNGSPLHF
TRBV5-6,TRBJ1-2,NA,CASSLDPTGTGGYTF
TRBV28,TRBJ2-7,TRBD2,CASSPGTSGYEQYF
TRBV4-3,TRBJ1-2,NA,CASSQDLTGRAGYTF
TRBV28,TRBJ2-7,NA,CASSSVTYEQYF
TRBV19,TRBJ2-3,NA,CASTGGMMGTDTQYF
TRBV7-2,TRBJ2-7,TRBD1,CASSPRAGQGDEQYF
TRBV7-3,TRBJ1-1,NA,CASSASGGQTEAFF
TRBV6-5,TRBJ1-2,TRBD1,CASSSPGQGSYGYTF
TRBV5-4,TRBJ2-1,NA,CASSLDSNEQFF
TRBV6-5,TRBJ2-7,TRBD1,CASSYRDRGSYEQYF
TRBV30,TRBJ2-7,TRBD1,CAADRGKSFEQYF
TRBV12-3/TRBV12-4,TRBJ2-3,NA,CASSSQGFGTQYF
TRBV5-1,TRBJ1-3,TRBD1,CASSLTGGAGNTIYF
TRBV19,TRBJ1-6,NA,CASSTGRVSPLHF
TRBV12-3/TRBV12-4,TRBJ1-1,TRBD1,CASAGQQNTEAFF
TRBV7-9,TRBJ2-5,NA,CASSLPPGQHNTTRKTQYF
TRBV7-9,TRBJ2-7,TRBD2,CASSAGGRASEQYF
TRBV6-5,TRBJ1-6,NA,CASSYSTGSPLHF